The 27 T cell receptor beta chains listed next were all sequenced from one sample in a study of beta chain features in type 1 diabetes. Notes on the study in general: All four CD4+ subsets of Type 1 diabetes patients contained TCRB CDR3s that were moderately but significantly shorter.

These TCRs' antigens remain unknown. Of the isolated RNA, all was reverse transcribed, and so the sequenced material was expressed TCRB transcripts. Generated by immunoSEQ multiplex PCR, the TCRdb table keeps only in-frame clones and is missing some. The sample has some 270,000 clones; approximately 10% are singletons. Sequencing input: naive CD4+ T cells from blood. The receptor source for this set is a young man with type 1 diabetes.

J is TRBJ1-6 and V is TRBV6-5, with D tentatively TRBD1 (5 bases). Germline values: CDR1 MNHEY, CDR2 SVGAGI. The V and J ends lost 1 base and 9 bases respectively, with 13 bases between them. This CDR3 is 15 amino acids long. This chain's CDR3 is CASSYWQGGGSPLHF. DNA of the CDR3: TGTGCCAGCAGTTACTGGCAGGGTGGTGGTTCACCCCTCCACTTT.

In its sample, this clone was seen a few times. The genes are TRBV7-8 and TRBJ1-6, with TRBD1 matching over 8 bases. The germline gives CDR1 SGHVS, CDR2 FQNEAQ. V lost 5 bases, J lost 5 bases, and 14 bases stayed unmatched. The CDR3 is 18 residues long. For the CDR3, the DNA is TGTGCCAGCAGCAGTACTAGACGACAGGGGCTGAATAATTCACCCCTCCACTTT. Translated: CASSSTRRQGLNNSPLHF.

There are a few counts of this clone. Distinct nucleotide sequences in the sample also encode this CDR3. The rearrangement uses TRBV18 and TRBJ1-4, with 9 bases aligning to TRBD1. Germline-derived CDR1 and CDR2 are KGHSH and LQKENI. The V gene end was trimmed by 3 bases and the J gene end by 5 bases; junction bases not matched to a gene: 4. The CDR3 spans 15 residues. CDR3: CASSPPGQGNEKLFF. As DNA, the CDR3 is TGTGCCAGCTCACCCCCGGGACAGGGAAATGAAAAACTGTTTTTT.

The rearrangement links TRBV7-3 to TRBJ1-2; 7 positions match TRBD1. The CDR3 is 12 residues long. The J segment lost 7 bases and the V segment lost 4 bases, leaving 3 bases of the junction unmatched. The germline V gene has CDR1 SGHTA and CDR2 FQGTGA. This CDR3 reads CASSSGQSGYTF. CDR3 bases: TGTGCCAGCAGCTCGGGACAGAGTGGCTACACCTTC.

This clone came up a few times. The chain combines TRBV6-5 with TRBJ2-1, with D possibly matching TRBD1 (6 bases). Germline loops: CDR1 MNHEY, CDR2 SVGAGI. This CDR3 comprises 16 residues. V lost 1 base to trimming and J lost 2 bases, with 12 bases between them. The CDR3: CASSYYQGFTYNEQFF. The DNA of the CDR3 is TGTGCCAGCAGTTACTACCAGGGGTTCACCTACAATGAGCAGTTCTTC.

This clone was recorded a few times. V is TRBV25-1 and J is TRBJ2-3, with D perhaps matching TRBD2 (5 bases). Germline values: CDR1 MGHDK, CDR2 SYGVNS. The ends were cut back, 3 bases at V and 8 bases at J, with 15 bases in the middle. The CDR3 runs to 14 residues. For the CDR3, the DNA is TGTGCCAGCAGTGACCGTCCCACAGAGGGTACGCAGTATTTT. Protein sequence: CASSDRPTEGTQYF.

The table lists this clone with a few counts. This CDR3 is CAWSVLVWDNSYEQYF. The DNA for the CDR3 is TGTGCCTGGAGTGTACTGGTCTGGGACAACTCCTACGAGCAGTACTTC. The rearrangement uses TRBV30 and TRBJ2-7; D might be TRBD1 (6 bases). The germline V and J ends were trimmed by 0 bases and 0 bases, with 15 bases remaining between them. Germline CDR1 is GTSNPN and CDR2 is SVGIG (reference sequence). The CDR3 spans 16 residues.

The genes are TRBV2 and TRBJ1-4, with no clear D. Trimming removed 8 bases from V and 3 bases from J, with 4 bases in between. The CDR3 consists of 11 residues. CDR1 is SNHLY, CDR2 FYNNEI, per germline. In nucleotides, the CDR3 is TGTGCCAGCGGGCCTAATGAAAAACTGTTTTTT. Translated: CASGPNEKLFF.

The V call is TRBV27, the J call TRBJ2-2; the match to TRBD2 covers 7 bases. The CDR3 contains 15 residues. V shed 8 bases, J shed 5 bases, and the junction held 11 bases outside the gene matches. Germline assignment: CDR1 MNHEY and CDR2 SMNVEV (reference sequence). CDR3: CASRPGLDRTGELFF. The CDR3 coding sequence is TGTGCCAGCCGCCCAGGACTAGATCGAACCGGGGAGCTGTTTTTT.

This clone was seen more than once but under ten times. DNA of the CDR3: TGCAGCGTTGATTCTTTTCAGGGGAATGAGGCTGATGAGCAGTTCTTC. This codes for CSVDSFQGNEADEQFF. The chain joins TRBV29-1 to TRBJ2-1; TRBD1 might be the D (6 bases). V was pared by 3 bases and J by 8 bases, with 23 bases between. The CDR3 has 16 amino acids. Germline lookup yields CDR1 SQVTM and CDR2 ANQGSEA.

The V gene is TRBV7-9, the J gene TRBJ2-1; the D gene is possibly TRBD1 (6 bases). V shed 4 bases and J shed 15 bases, with 13 bases lying between them. Germline CDR1 SEHNR, CDR2 FQNEAQ (reference sequence). This CDR3 comprises 11 residues. Written as DNA, the CDR3 is TGTGCCAGCAGCTCTAACAGGGTATGGTTCTTC. Protein: CASSSNRVWFF.

This clone was seen a handful of times. The chain combines TRBV7-2 with TRBJ1-2; D gene uncertain. The CDR3 contains 15 residues. The germline gives CDR1 SGHTA, CDR2 FQGNSA. V lost 1 base and J 4 bases, leaving 13 bases between the germline ends. CDR3 sequence: CASSLGSRGSYGYTF. The DNA of the CDR3 is TGTGCCAGCAGCTTAGGTTCCCGGGGAAGCTATGGCTACACCTTC.

V and J are TRBV7-2 and TRBJ1-5; no reliable D call. Germline V lookup: CDR1 SGHTA, CDR2 FQGNSA. The CDR3 length is 15 residues. V was shortened by 1 base and J by 6 bases, with 13 bases between the two germline ends. CDR3 residues: CASSLVRARGQPQHF. The CDR3 DNA sequence: TGTGCCAGCAGCTTAGTTCGGGCCCGGGGTCAGCCCCAGCATTTT.

The sample holds a few counts of this clone. This chain uses TRBV30 with TRBJ1-1, with 8 bases matching TRBD1. Trimming removed 3 bases from V and 10 bases from J; junction bases left unmatched: 7. Germline-derived CDR1 and CDR2 are GTSNPN and SVGIG (reference sequence). The CDR3 extends over 12 amino acids. In DNA form, the CDR3 reads TGTGCCTGGAGAAATACAGGGGGGCGAGCTTTCTTT. Encoded protein: CAWRNTGGRAFF. Together with reference TRBV30 and TRBJ1-1, the CDR3 gives the full variable domain: SQTIHQWPATLVQPVGSPLSLECTVEGTSNPNLYWYRQAAGRGLQLLFYSVGIGQISSEVPQNLSASRPQDRQFILSSKKLLLSDSGFYLCAWRNTGGRAFFGQGTRLTVV.

This clone is a singleton in its sample. The chain carries TRBV19 and TRBJ1-2; perhaps TRBD1 as D (5 bases). The germline V and J ends were trimmed by 6 bases and 4 bases, with 9 bases remaining between them. The CDR3 sequence is 12 residues long. Germline values: CDR1 LNHDA, CDR2 SQIVND (reference sequence). DNA for the CDR3: TGTGCCAGTAGCCACGACAGCTATGGCTACACCTTC. Amino acid sequence: CASSHDSYGYTF.

In nucleotides, the CDR3 is TGTGCCAGCAGTTTTGCGGGCTACGAGCAGTACTTC. This translates into CASSFAGYEQYF. The chain links TRBV2 to TRBJ2-7; D perhaps matches TRBD2 (5 bases). CDR1 and CDR2 from the germline V gene are SNHLY and FYNNEI. V was trimmed by 5 bases and J by 3 bases, leaving 8 bases between them. CDR3 length equals 12 residues.

This clone was detected a few times. The chain combines TRBV4-2 with TRBJ1-5; D is uncertain. V was clipped by 2 bases and J by 2 bases, with 10 bases between them. CDR1 and CDR2 from the germline V gene are LGHNA and YNFKEQ. The CDR3 extends over 15 amino acids. CDR3 coding DNA: TGTGCCAGCAGCCAAAGTTCCGGTGGCAATCAGCCCCAGCATTTT. Protein: CASSQSSGGNQPQHF.

The table lists this clone with a few counts. V gene TRBV9 combines with J gene TRBJ2-1; D may be TRBD1 (5 bases). V lost 0 bases and J lost 10, with 17 bases in between. The length of the CDR3 is 15 residues. Germline V gene sequence: CDR1 SGDLS, CDR2 YYNGEE. The CDR3 protein is CASSVGQTGNSEQFF. The CDR3 DNA sequence: TGTGCCAGCAGCGTAGGACAGACCGGCAATTCGGAGCAGTTCTTC.

This clone was picked up a small number of times. Other DNA sequences in this sample translate to the same CDR3. The rearrangement uses TRBV7-9 and TRBJ2-5, with TRBD1 as a possible D gene (5 bases). V was cut by 0 bases and J by 4 bases, with 6 bases left in between. The CDR3 spans 13 residues. CDR1 SEHNR and CDR2 FQNEAQ come from the germline V gene (reference sequence). Written as DNA, the CDR3 is TGTGCCAGCAGCTTAGCAGGGGCAGAGACCCAGTACTTC. This encodes CASSLAGAETQYF.

The CDR3 nucleotides are TGTGCCAGCAGAACAGGCGGAGGCTACACCTTC. This sequence encodes CASRTGGGYTF. The chain couples TRBV6-6 to TRBJ1-2, with D perhaps matching TRBD1 (5 bases). This CDR3 spans 11 amino acids. Germline CDR1 and CDR2: MNHNY and SVGAGI (reference sequence). Deletions cut 6 bases from V and 8 bases from J, with 10 bases between.

The genes are TRBV11-2 and TRBJ2-7, with 8 bases aligning to TRBD1. The V gene end was trimmed by 5 bases and the J gene end by 6 bases; junction bases not matched to a gene: 6. Germline CDR1 reads SGHAT; CDR2 reads FQNNGV. The CDR3 runs 13 residues. The CDR3 nucleotides are TGTGCCAGCAGCCCCCGTCAGGGGGCCGAGCAGTACTTC. Amino acids: CASSPRQGAEQYF.

This clone has just a few counts. This rearrangement joins TRBV11-2 to TRBJ2-3; TRBD2 agrees at 8 bases. The germline V gene encodes CDR1 SGHAT and CDR2 FQNNGV. Trimming cost V 0 bases and J 7 bases; bases outside gene matches: 6. This CDR3 has 15 residues. CDR3 nucleotide sequence: TGTGCCAGCAGCTTAGAGCCGCGGACTAGCAATACGCAGTATTTT. Translated: CASSLEPRTSNTQYF.

The genes are TRBV15 and TRBJ1-5; a weak D match, TRBD1 (5 bases). CDR3 size: 16 residues. V was trimmed by 3 bases and J by 7 bases, leaving 19 bases between them. Germline V CDR1 and CDR2: LNHNV, YYDKDF (reference sequence). CDR3 amino acids: CATSRGWGGVTQPQHF. CDR3 in DNA: TGTGCCACCAGCAGGGGTTGGGGGGGAGTAACGCAGCCCCAGCATTTT.

The chain carries TRBV18 and TRBJ2-3; TRBD2 matches at 8 bases. J gave up 2 bases and V 1 base, and 2 bases lay outside the gene matches. The length of the CDR3 is 15 residues. The germline V gene encodes CDR1 KGHSH and CDR2 LQKENI. CDR3 nucleotides: TGTGCCAGCTCACCACTTAGCGGGGCCACAGATACGCAGTATTTT. This translates into CASSPLSGATDTQYF.

This clone has a handful of counts. V is TRBV15 and J is TRBJ1-1, with D maybe TRBD1 (5 bases). V dropped 1 base and J dropped 6 bases, with 9 bases sitting between them. CDR1 is LNHNV, CDR2 YYDKDF, per germline (reference sequence). The CDR3 consists of 13 residues. The DNA of the CDR3 is TGTGCCACCAGCAGAGTTCGGGGGGCTGAAGCTTTCTTT. It codes for CATSRVRGAEAFF.

In its sample, this clone was seen a few times. The chain links TRBV29-1 to TRBJ2-1; D gene ambiguous. The V end lost 0 bases, the J end lost 8 bases, and 8 bases lay between the germline ends. The CDR3 is made up of 12 amino acids. The germline V gene encodes CDR1 SQVTM and CDR2 ANQGSEA. The CDR3 nucleotides read TGCAGCGTTGAAGATTCCCGTGATGAGCAGTTCTTC. Its translation: CSVEDSRDEQFF.

The chain employs TRBV18 and TRBJ1-2; possibly TRBD1 for D (5 bases). Germline V gene sequence: CDR1 KGHSH, CDR2 LQKENI. V was shortened by 5 bases and J by 7 bases, with 17 bases between the two germline ends. The CDR3 runs to 14 residues. The DNA of the CDR3 is TGTGCCAGCTCATACGACGAAGGGGCTAGTGGCTACACCTTC. Amino acid sequence: CASSYDEGASGYTF.